One sample yielded the 32 T cell receptor beta chains listed below, sequenced in a study of T cells in Graves' hyperthyroidism and ophthalmopathy. TCR beta CDR3 region amplification was performed from RNA transcripts. HTBI primers were the set used in a first-round RT-PCR of the TCR CDR3. TCRdb passed the multiplex PCR reads through MiXCR, listing each CDR3 protein once. The sample has some 560,000 distinct CDR3 sequences, around a sixth seen once. The specimen was blood. The receptors were gathered from a woman in her 30s with Graves' hyperthyroidism.

The J gene is TRBJ2-1, the V gene TRBV9; 8 bases match TRBD2. The V and J ends lost 0 bases and 6 bases, in that order; junction bases with no gene match: 5. CDR3 size: 15 residues. Germline CDR1 and CDR2: SGDLS and YYNGEE. This CDR3 is CASSVEALAGNEQFF. The CDR3 nucleotides are TGTGCCAGCAGCGTAGAGGCTCTAGCGGGCAATGAGCAGTTCTTC.

The V gene is TRBV6-1, the J gene TRBJ2-5; 10 bases fit TRBD1. This CDR3 spans 16 amino acids. Germline V lookup: CDR1 MNHNS, CDR2 SASEGT. The V gene end was trimmed by 6 bases and the J gene end by 5 bases; junction bases not matched to a gene: 12. DNA of the CDR3: TGTGCCAGCAGAGGAGACTACGGACAGGGGGGTGAGACCCAGTACTTC. Protein product: CASRGDYGQGGETQYF.

This clonotype was seen at least ten times. The chain has TRBV30 and TRBJ2-1, with 15 positions matching TRBD2. Germline V gene sequence: CDR1 GTSNPN, CDR2 SVGIG (reference sequence). The CDR3 is 14 residues long. Germline trimming cut 3 bases from V and 7 bases from J; bases unmatched to any gene: 1. The CDR3 region is CAWRGTSGRNEQFF. In nucleotides, the CDR3 is TGTGCCTGGAGGGGGACTAGCGGGAGGAATGAGCAGTTCTTC.

This clonotype was seen a handful of times. The J gene is TRBJ2-3, the V gene TRBV7-9, with 8 positions matching TRBD2. With 5 bases clipped from V and 2 bases from J, the junction kept 9 bases outside the gene matches. The CDR3 runs 16 residues. The germline V gene has CDR1 SEHNR and CDR2 FQNEAQ (reference sequence). CDR3 in amino acids: CASSNIAGRATDTQYF. For the CDR3, the DNA is TGTGCCAGCAGCAACATAGCGGGAAGGGCCACAGATACGCAGTATTTT. The entire variable domain, with the rest obtained from reference TRBV7-9 and TRBJ2-3, is as follows: DTGVSQNPRHKITKRGQNVTFRCDPISEHNRLYWYRQTLGQGPEFLTYFQNEAQLEKSRLLSDRFSAERPKGSFSTLEIQRTEQGDSAMYLCASSNIAGRATDTQYFGPGTRLTVL.

CDR3 nucleotide sequence: TGTGCCAGCAGTATAGCGGGAGGGCCGTCTAGCACCGGGGAGCTGTTTTTT. It specifies CASSIAGGPSSTGELFF. The rearrangement joins TRBV6-1 to TRBJ2-2, with 11 bases matching TRBD2. CDR3 length: 17 amino acids. V was clipped by 5 bases and J by 4 bases; unmatched bases: 9. Germline CDR1 MNHNS, CDR2 SASEGT.

This clonotype was seen more than once but under ten times. The CDR3 protein is CASSFRLNANTGELFF. CDR3 coding DNA: TGTGCCAGCAGTTTCCGGCTAAACGCGAACACCGGGGAGCTGTTTTTT. The chain joins TRBV27 to TRBJ2-2; D is unclear. V shed 3 bases and J shed 0 bases, with 11 bases lying between them. The CDR3 sequence is 16 residues long. Germline-derived CDR1 and CDR2 are MNHEY and SMNVEV (reference sequence).

This clonotype was seen repeatedly, ten times or more. The rearrangement links TRBV11-1 to TRBJ1-1, with D possibly TRBD1 on 6 matching bases. The CDR3 sequence is 15 residues long. Germline V lookup: CDR1 SGHAT, CDR2 FQDESV (reference sequence). Trimming cost V 2 bases and J 0 bases, with 10 bases left between them. Here the CDR3 DNA reads TGTGCCAGCAGCTTACGGGGGGCGGTGAACACTGAAGCTTTCTTT. It codes for CASSLRGAVNTEAFF.

The chain joins TRBV20-1 to TRBJ1-2; TRBD1 might be the D (6 bases). Germline values: CDR1 DFQATT, CDR2 SNEGSKA (reference sequence). Trimming cost V 4 bases and J 3 bases, with 12 bases left between them. The CDR3 is made up of 13 amino acids. CDR3 region: CSANLPGDYGYTF. The CDR3 region has the DNA TGCAGTGCTAACCTCCCAGGGGACTATGGCTACACCTTC.

This clonotype was counted at least ten times. J is TRBJ1-2 and V is TRBV3-1; tentative D call: TRBD1 (5 bases). The CDR3 length is 14 residues. V lost 3 bases to trimming and J lost 6 bases, with 14 bases between them. Per germline, CDR1 LGHDT and CDR2 YNNKEL (reference sequence). The CDR3 reads CASSQPQGVNGYTF. The CDR3 DNA sequence: TGTGCCAGCAGCCAGCCGCAGGGCGTAAATGGCTACACCTTC.

This clonotype has at least ten counts. The rearrangement links TRBV20-1 to TRBJ2-1; 7 bases fit TRBD2. Germline-derived CDR1 and CDR2 are DFQATT and SNEGSKA (reference sequence). The J segment lost 2 bases and the V segment lost 6 bases, leaving 7 bases of the junction unmatched. The CDR3 runs to 14 residues. In DNA, the CDR3 is TGCAGTGCATTTAGCGGGTACGCCTACAATGAGCAGTTCTTC. This codes for CSAFSGYAYNEQFF.

This clonotype has a count of ten or more. The genes are TRBV7-2 and TRBJ1-1; D uncertain. The CDR3 is 13 residues long. V gave up 4 bases and J gave up 0 bases, with 6 bases separating them. Germline V gene data show CDR1 as SGHTA and CDR2 as FQGNSA. The CDR3 DNA reads as TGTGCCAGCAGCTCCGTTTTGAACACTGAAGCTTTCTTT. Amino acid sequence: CASSSVLNTEAFF.

In the case of this clonotype: A read error is possible here, since a much larger clone lies one base away. The V call is TRBV6-1, the J call TRBJ2-7; D possibly corresponds to TRBD1 (6 bases). Deletions cut 5 bases from V and 6 bases from J, with 14 bases between. Germline V CDR1 and CDR2: MNHNS, SASEGT. This CDR3 is built from 13 residues. The CDR3 loop is CASSHHRAAEQYF. DNA for the CDR3: TGTGCCAGCAGTCATCACAGGGCGGCCGAGCAGTACTTC.

The rearrangement links TRBV7-2 to TRBJ2-1; 10 bases fit TRBD2. This CDR3 is 15 amino acids long. Unmatched junction bases numbered 7, after V lost 5 bases and J lost 6 bases. CDR1 and CDR2 (germline): SGHTA, FQGNSA. CDR3 bases: TGTGCCAGCAGCATGCGGACTAGCGGAACCAATGAGCAGTTCTTC. Translated, it gives CASSMRTSGTNEQFF.

This clonotype has at least ten counts. This chain uses TRBV11-2 with TRBJ1-1; D is ambiguous. The CDR3 spans 15 residues. Trimming took off 2 bases at V and 8 bases at J, with 18 bases between the two ends. Germline loops: CDR1 SGHAT, CDR2 FQNNGV. The DNA for the CDR3 is TGTGCCAGCAGCTTAACACCTTTTCCGGTTGGCGAAGCTTTCTTT. The encoded protein is CASSLTPFPVGEAFF. Full variable domain (missing parts from reference TRBV11-2 and TRBJ1-1): EAGVAQSPRYKIIEKRQSVAFWCNPISGHATLYWYQQILGQGPKLLIQFQNNGVVDDSQLPKDRFSAERLKGVDSTLKIQPAKLEDSAVYLCASSLTPFPVGEAFFGQGTRLTVV.

V is TRBV29-1 and J is TRBJ1-1; D is undetermined. The CDR3 sequence is 15 residues long. V lost 5 bases, J lost 5 bases, and 21 bases lay in between. CDR1 SQVTM and CDR2 ANQGSEA come from the germline V gene. The CDR3 DNA follows: TGCAGCGTTTGGCCCAAAGTGACCGGAGGGACTGAAGCTTTCTTT. Its translation: CSVWPKVTGGTEAFF.

The table lists this clonotype with many counts. The V call is TRBV3-1, the J call TRBJ2-7; D possibly corresponds to TRBD1 (5 bases). Trimming took 0 bases from V and 3 from J, leaving 12 bases between them. The CDR3 runs to 15 residues. Germline CDR1 reads LGHDT; CDR2 reads YNNKEL (reference sequence). DNA of the CDR3: TGTGCCAGCAGCCAAGATGCACAGGCGAACTACGAGCAGTACTTC. Translated, it gives CASSQDAQANYEQYF.

This clonotype was counted once. The chain has TRBV9 and TRBJ1-1; a possible D gene is TRBD1 (6 bases). V lost 4 bases to trimming and J lost 0 bases, with 16 bases between them. Germline-derived CDR1 and CDR2 are SGDLS and YYNGEE. The length of the CDR3 is 16 residues. The CDR3 nucleotides read TGTGCCAGCAGCACGTCTTCCGGGACACTGAACACTGAAGCTTTCTTT. This sequence encodes CASSTSSGTLNTEAFF. The full variable domain, its missing parts supplied by reference TRBV9 and TRBJ1-1, is DSGVTQTPKHLITATGQRVTLRCSPRSGDLSVYWYQQSLDQGLQFLIQYYNGEERAKGNILERFSAQQFPDLHSELNLSSLELGDSALYFCASSTSSGTLNTEAFFGQGTRLTVV.

This clonotype was seen at least ten times. The rearrangement joins TRBV5-1 to TRBJ2-7; the D gene is possibly TRBD1 (6 bases). The germline CDR1 and CDR2 sequences are SGHRS and YFSETQ. The CDR3 runs 12 residues. Trimming left V 4 bases short and J 4 bases short, with 9 bases between. The CDR3 is CASSRDMYEQYF. The CDR3 bases are TGCGCCAGCAGCCGGGACATGTACGAGCAGTACTTC.

This clonotype appeared many times. The CDR3 protein is CSASGQVGEQYF. The CDR3 DNA reads TGCAGTGCTAGCGGACAGGTTGGCGAGCAGTACTTC. This chain connects TRBV20-1 to TRBJ2-7; 7 positions agree with TRBD1. The germline V gene encodes CDR1 DFQATT and CDR2 SNEGSKA (reference sequence). V lost 3 bases and J lost 6; bases outside the gene matches: 5. CDR3 length: 12 amino acids.

This clonotype was recorded many times. The chain has TRBV28 and TRBJ2-5; TRBD2 matches 9 bases. J gave up 1 base and V 3 bases, and 9 bases lay outside the gene matches. Germline-derived CDR1 and CDR2 are MDHEN and SYDVKM. The CDR3 runs 17 residues. The CDR3 loop is CASSFGGSGSVQETQYF. Written as DNA, the CDR3 is TGTGCCAGCAGTTTCGGGGGTAGCGGGAGTGTCCAAGAGACCCAGTACTTC. Full variable domain (outside the CDR3, taken from reference TRBV28 and TRBJ2-5): DVKVTQSSRYLVKRTGEKVFLECVQDMDHENMFWYRQDPGLGLRLIYFSYDVKMKEKGDIPEGYSVSREKKERFSLILESASTNQTSMYLCASSFGGSGSVQETQYFGPGTRLLVL.

This clonotype was seen repeatedly, ten times or more. The V call is TRBV4-2, the J call TRBJ2-7, with D maybe TRBD2 (5 bases). The CDR3 is made up of 12 amino acids. V lost 0 bases and J 9 bases, leaving 9 bases between the germline ends. CDR1 is LGHNA, CDR2 YNFKEQ, per germline. The CDR3 sequence is CASSQDQDLQYF. The CDR3 nucleotides are TGTGCCAGCAGCCAAGATCAGGACTTGCAGTACTTC.

This clonotype was picked up many times. J is TRBJ2-2 and V is TRBV11-2; D gene ambiguous. V was trimmed by 2 bases and J by 3 bases, leaving 13 bases between them. Germline lookup yields CDR1 SGHAT and CDR2 FQNNGV. CDR3 size: 16 residues. Written as DNA, the CDR3 is TGTGCCAGCAGCTTAAGGACGGCGGTTGACACCGGGGAGCTGTTTTTT. Translating gives CASSLRTAVDTGELFF.

This clonotype was seen ten or more times. J is TRBJ2-7 and V is TRBV6-1, with 9 bases aligning to TRBD2. In germline, CDR1 is MNHNS, CDR2 SASEGT. Losses at the gene ends were 7 bases for V and 4 bases for J; bases not matched to a gene: 11. CDR3 length: 15 residues. In nucleotides, the CDR3 is TGTGCCAGCACCCTCGAGGGGGCGGGAGGGTACGAGCAGTACTTC. This encodes CASTLEGAGGYEQYF.

The chain is built from TRBV6-1 and TRBJ2-7; no clear D. The germline V gene has CDR1 MNHNS and CDR2 SASEGT. CDR3 size: 13 residues. The V end lost 2 bases, the J end lost 6 bases, and 11 bases lay between the germline ends. The CDR3 region is CASSELLVLEQYF. CDR3 coding DNA: TGTGCCAGCAGTGAACTACTTGTTCTCGAGCAGTACTTC.

Of note for this clonotype: A junction end diverges from the germline sequence, so it may reflect a read error. The rearrangement joins TRBV5-8 to TRBJ2-3; 8 nucleotides align to TRBD1. The CDR3 spans 16 residues. The germline V gene has CDR1 SGHTS and CDR2 YDEGEE. CDR3 DNA: TGCGCCAGCAGCCAACGTGGACAGGGCAGCACAGATACGCAGTATTTT. Translated: CASSQRGQGSTDTQYF.

Ten or more counts support this clonotype. V and J are TRBV7-9 and TRBJ2-7; D not resolved. The length of the CDR3 is 13 residues. CDR1 is SEHNR, CDR2 FQNEAQ, per germline (reference sequence). Trimming left V 4 bases short and J 4 bases short, with 11 bases between. CDR3 sequence (DNA): TGTGCCAGCAGCTCACCTTACCATTACGAGCAGTACTTC. Translated, it gives CASSSPYHYEQYF. The complete variable domain, with remaining parts taken from reference TRBV7-9 and TRBJ2-7, reads DTGVSQNPRHKITKRGQNVTFRCDPISEHNRLYWYRQTLGQGPEFLTYFQNEAQLEKSRLLSDRFSAERPKGSFSTLEIQRTEQGDSAMYLCASSSPYHYEQYFGPGTRLTVT.

V and J are TRBV30 and TRBJ2-5; D may be TRBD2 (6 bases). CDR3 length: 15 amino acids. Germline loops: CDR1 GTSNPN, CDR2 SVGIG (reference sequence). Trimming removed 3 bases from V and 1 base from J, with 15 bases in between. The CDR3 region is CAWSTAGYSQETQYF. The CDR3 nucleotides read TGTGCCTGGAGCACCGCGGGGTATAGCCAAGAGACCCAGTACTTC. Full variable domain (rest looked up from reference TRBV30 and TRBJ2-5): SQTIHQWPATLVQPVGSPLSLECTVEGTSNPNLYWYRQAAGRGLQLLFYSVGIGQISSEVPQNLSASRPQDRQFILSSKKLLLSDSGFYLCAWSTAGYSQETQYFGPGTRLLVL.

The V and J genes are TRBV5-6 and TRBJ2-7, with D possibly TRBD1 on 5 matching bases. The CDR3 has 14 amino acids. Germline V gene lookup returns CDR1 SGHDT and CDR2 YYEEEE. V was cut by 5 bases and J by 2 bases, with 14 bases left in between. The chain's CDR3 is CASSDWQGAYEQYF. CDR3 nucleotide sequence: TGTGCCAGCAGTGATTGGCAGGGTGCCTACGAGCAGTACTTC. Full variable domain (outside the CDR3, taken from reference TRBV5-6 and TRBJ2-7): DAGVTQSPTHLIKTRGQQVTLRCSPKSGHDTVSWYQQALGQGPQFIFQYYEEEERQRGNFPDRFSGHQFPNYSSELNVNALLLGDSALYLCASSDWQGAYEQYFGPGTRLTVT.

This clonotype was counted between two and nine times. The chain carries TRBV4-3 and TRBJ2-2, with 14 bases aligning to TRBD2. The CDR3 covers 18 residues. In germline, CDR1 is LGHNA, CDR2 YSLEER. Trimming cost V 2 bases and J 5 bases; bases outside gene matches: 7. The CDR3 loop is CASSQPGTSGSNTGELFF. CDR3 bases: TGCGCCAGCAGCCAACCCGGGACTAGCGGGAGTAATACCGGGGAGCTGTTTTTT.

This clonotype was recorded at least ten times. This chain joins TRBV4-2 and TRBJ1-1; the match to TRBD1 covers 9 bases. Germline V gene sequence: CDR1 LGHNA, CDR2 YNFKEQ. Trimming removed 6 bases from V and 8 bases from J; junction bases left unmatched: 13. CDR3 length equals 15 residues. The CDR3 here is CASSTRGGDRDEAFF. The CDR3 DNA follows: TGTGCCAGCAGTACAAGAGGGGGGGACAGGGACGAAGCTTTCTTT.

This clonotype was seen ten or more times. The V gene is TRBV20-1, the J gene TRBJ2-5, with D maybe TRBD2 (7 bases). The CDR3 extends over 17 amino acids. Per the germline V gene, CDR1 is DFQATT and CDR2 is SNEGSKA (reference sequence). Trimming shortened V by 4 bases and J by 1 base, and 22 bases separated the two germline ends. In DNA, the CDR3 is TGCAGTGCTATAAACCGGGGGGCGGGAGTTCTCCAAGAGACCCAGTACTTC. Translating it yields CSAINRGAGVLQETQYF.

The chain combines TRBV11-1 with TRBJ2-7; D perhaps matches TRBD2 (5 bases). The V end lost 5 bases, the J end lost 6 bases, and 23 bases lay between the germline ends. Germline loops: CDR1 SGHAT, CDR2 FQDESV (reference sequence). CDR3 length equals 16 residues. CDR3 residues: CASSLRGSSRMSEQYF. DNA for the CDR3: TGTGCCAGCAGCCTCAGAGGGAGCTCTAGGATGAGCGAGCAGTACTTC. Looking up the rest from reference TRBV11-1 and TRBJ2-7 gives the full variable domain: EAEVAQSPRYKITEKSQAVAFWCDPISGHATLYWYRQILGQGPELLVQFQDESVVDDSQLPKDRFSAERLKGVDSTLKIQPAELGDSAMYLCASSLRGSSRMSEQYFGPGTRLTVT.